Here is one TCR beta chain with its context. Antigen: not known. This CDR3 contains 18 residues. V gave up 4 bases and J gave up 0 bases; unmatched junction bases: 13. Germline CDR1 reads SGHKS; CDR2 reads YYEKEE (reference sequence). This record belongs to a study of cytomegalovirus exposure and HLA in healthy donors. Study at large: Earlier findings included over 90 million unique TCR beta sequences obtained from 150 million to 200 million T cells.

PCR used 60 Vbeta primers and 13 Jbeta primers. Some clones are missing from TCRdb's copy, which holds only in-frame ones; the method was immunoSEQ multiplex PCR. The repertoire includes fewer than 200,000 clones, about 83% of them detected once, and about 3% sits in the top ten. General observations from the study: Clonal expansion, a later analysis showed, was greater in HLA-associated TCR beta chains than in equally common others. A few chains linked to CMV were shown in vitro to be specific for CMV antigens.

The rearrangement uses TRBV5-5 and TRBJ1-1, with 9 bases that match TRBD1. The receptor comes from a female donor in good health and CMV-seronegative. Sequenced: PBMCs. The CDR3 sequence: CASSRPSGQGNMNTEAFF. CDR3 DNA: TGTGCCAGCAGCAGGCCTTCGGGACAGGGCAATATGAACACTGAAGCTTTCTTT.